One sample yielded the 30 T cell receptor beta chains listed below, sequenced in a study of a mutant IDH1 vaccine in newly diagnosed glioma. Indicated time point: baseline, week 1 (first vaccination visit). The treatment was: pre-vaccination baseline after standard-of-care therapy. Sequencing was performed with immunoSEQ multiplex PCR; in TCRdb, only in-frame clones are kept and a portion is missing. The sample carries approximately 92,000 clones, around 77% recorded once. The sequenced sample was PBMCs, obtained from a glioma patient treated with radiotherapy, temozolomide or both. Source of these receptors: a man between 40 and 49 years old with glioma.

The chain combines TRBV28 with TRBJ2-2; TRBD2 is a possible D gene (6 bases). CDR1 and CDR2 (germline): MDHEN, SYDVKM. The CDR3 loop spans 16 amino acids. V dropped 6 bases and J dropped 3 bases, with 17 bases sitting between them. CDR3 sequence: CASSRPGETYTGELFF. The CDR3 nucleotides are TGTGCCAGCAGCCGTCCGGGGGAGACATACACCGGGGAGCTGTTTTTT.

This chain links TRBV7-8 with TRBJ1-2, with 7 bases that match TRBD1. With V trimmed by 2 bases and J by 3 bases, 6 bases remained unmatched. The CDR3 has 15 amino acids. Germline V gives CDR1 SGHVS, CDR2 FQNEAQ. CDR3 in DNA: TGTGCCAGCAGCTTAATAGGGACAGACTACTATGGCTACACCTTC. Translating it yields CASSLIGTDYYGYTF.

The gene calls are TRBV19 and TRBJ1-5; maybe TRBD1 (5 bases). Per the germline V gene, CDR1 is LNHDA and CDR2 is SQIVND (reference sequence). Between the trimmed V and J ends, which lost 4 bases and 10 bases, there was a span of 29 bases. The length of the CDR3 is 18 residues. The CDR3 DNA reads TGTGCCAGTAGTACCCCATTCCAAATTCAGGGTGGTTTGTATCCCCAGCATTTT. It codes for CASSTPFQIQGGLYPQHF.

This chain joins TRBV15 and TRBJ2-3; 7 positions agree with TRBD2. Germline V lookup: CDR1 LNHNV, CDR2 YYDKDF (reference sequence). The junction had 17 bases not matched to a gene; V was cut back by 5 bases and J by 3 bases. The CDR3 runs 18 residues. The CDR3 loop reads CATSGTSGGSLRTDTQYF. CDR3 DNA: TGTGCCACCAGCGGAACATCCGGGGGGAGCTTAAGGACAGATACGCAGTATTTT. The full variable domain, completed using reference TRBV15 and TRBJ2-3, is DAMVIQNPRYQVTQFGKPVTLSCSQTLNHNVMYWYQQKSSQAPKLLFHYYDKDFNNEADTPDNFQSRRPNTSFCFLDIRSPGLGDTAMYLCATSGTSGGSLRTDTQYFGPGTRLTVL.

In this sample, this clone turned up once. This CDR3 reads CASSEWLNYGYTF. As DNA, the CDR3 is TGTGCCAGCAGTGAATGGCTCAACTATGGCTACACCTTC. The chain employs TRBV6-1 and TRBJ1-2; D ambiguous. Germline CDR1 and CDR2: MNHNS and SASEGT. The CDR3 consists of 13 residues. Trimming left V 2 bases short and J 2 bases short, with 6 bases between.

This sequence joins TRBV10-3 and TRBJ2-7, with a possible D match to TRBD1 (5 bases). The ends were cut back, 4 bases at V and 2 bases at J, with 12 bases in the middle. The length of the CDR3 is 14 residues. CDR1 ENHRY and CDR2 SYGVKD come from the germline V gene. The CDR3 loop reads CAISGAGKPYEQYF. The CDR3 nucleotides read TGTGCCATCAGTGGCGCAGGGAAACCCTACGAGCAGTACTTC.

The chain links TRBV10-1 to TRBJ1-2; TRBD1 matches at 12 bases. Germline loops: CDR1 WNHNN, CDR2 SYGVQD (reference sequence). CDR3 length: 19 residues. The J segment lost 0 bases and the V segment lost 0 bases, leaving 8 bases of the junction unmatched. CDR3 amino acids: CASSESLGQGARANYGYTF. DNA of the CDR3: TGCGCCAGCAGTGAGTCGCTGGGACAGGGGGCTCGGGCTAACTATGGCTACACCTTC.

At least ten counts were recorded for this clone. The rearrangement links TRBV2 to TRBJ1-1, with 7 bases identical to TRBD1. J was trimmed by 4 bases and V by 1 base; bases with no gene match: 3. There are 14 residues in the CDR3. Germline assignment: CDR1 SNHLY and CDR2 FYNNEI. CDR3 amino acids: CASSEEAGGTEAFF. For the CDR3, the DNA is TGTGCCAGCAGTGAAGAGGCAGGGGGCACTGAAGCTTTCTTT.

A single count supports this clone. This chain uses TRBV4-3 with TRBJ2-2, with 9 bases aligning to TRBD1. This CDR3 contains 16 residues. The germline CDR1 and CDR2 sequences are LGHNA and YSLEER. V shed 4 bases, J shed 3 bases, and the junction held 6 bases outside the gene matches. The CDR3 here is CASSPGTGWDTGELFF. For the CDR3, the DNA is TGCGCCAGCAGCCCCGGGACAGGGTGGGACACCGGGGAGCTGTTTTTT.

This sequence joins TRBV21-1 and TRBJ1-1. TRBV21-1 is a documented pseudogene. The CDR3 contains 14 residues. The CDR3 region has the DNA TGTGCCAGCACCTCTCGCAGTCGGAGCACTGAAGCTTTCTTT. It codes for CASTSRSRSTEAFF.

The rearrangement joins TRBV6-1 to TRBJ1-1; 8 bases fit TRBD1. Germline trimming cut 7 bases from V and 4 bases from J; bases unmatched to any gene: 5. Germline V lookup: CDR1 MNHNS, CDR2 SASEGT. There are 13 residues in the CDR3. The CDR3 DNA reads TGTGCCAGCAAGGACAGGGTAGGCACTGAAGCTTTCTTT. Encoded protein: CASKDRVGTEAFF.

J is TRBJ2-5 and V is TRBV18; D might be TRBD2 (5 bases). CDR3 length: 16 amino acids. V was cut by 6 bases and J by 3 bases, with 20 bases left in between. CDR1 is KGHSH, CDR2 LQKENI, per germline. Written as DNA, the CDR3 is TGTGCCAGCTCGACGTCGGGCCCTCTGAGGGAAGAGACCCAGTACTTC. As protein: CASSTSGPLREETQYF.

The chain couples TRBV19 to TRBJ1-1; 8 bases map to TRBD1. Germline V CDR1 and CDR2: LNHDA, SQIVND (reference sequence). V gave up 2 bases and J gave up 8 bases; unmatched junction bases: 4. This CDR3 contains 13 residues. The CDR3 bases are TGTGCCAGTAGTATAATGGACAGGGCGGAAGCTTTCTTT. It specifies CASSIMDRAEAFF.

The chain combines TRBV19 with TRBJ2-1; 9 bases are shared with TRBD1. The V and J ends lost 7 bases and 6 bases, in that order; junction bases with no gene match: 16. The CDR3 consists of 17 residues. CDR1 and CDR2 (germline): LNHDA, SQIVND (reference sequence). The CDR3 DNA reads TGTGCCAGTATTCCCGGCCGGGACAGGGATCCTTGCAATGAGCAGTTCTTC. It translates to CASIPGRDRDPCNEQFF.

The chain uses TRBV4-1 and TRBJ2-7; TRBD2 matches at 8 bases. Germline V lookup: CDR1 MGHRA, CDR2 YSYEKL. The CDR3 contains 19 residues. V was pared by 0 bases and J by 2 bases, with 15 bases of the junction left unmatched. The CDR3 nucleotides read TGCGCCAGCAGCCAAGAAGGGGGTCCTAGGCGGGGACTAGCCTACGAGCAGTACTTC. This encodes CASSQEGGPRRGLAYEQYF.

The J gene is TRBJ1-4, the V gene TRBV30, with TRBD1 matching over 7 bases. V shed 3 bases and J 8 bases; nucleotides not matched to a gene: 12. Germline V gene sequence: CDR1 GTSNPN, CDR2 SVGIG (reference sequence). The CDR3 sequence is 15 residues long. Written as DNA, the CDR3 is TGTGCCTGGAGACCAACCGGGACAGCGGACGAAAAACTGTTTTTT. It translates to CAWRPTGTADEKLFF.

The chain joins TRBV18 to TRBJ2-5, with D perhaps matching TRBD2 (5 bases). This CDR3 contains 15 residues. Germline assignment: CDR1 KGHSH and CDR2 LQKENI. V was cut by 1 base and J by 4 bases, with 13 bases left in between. The CDR3 DNA reads TGTGCCAGCTCACCACTTCACATCGAGGGAGAGACCCAGTACTTC. It translates to CASSPLHIEGETQYF.

The V gene is TRBV27, the J gene TRBJ2-5; 7 nucleotides align to TRBD2. The CDR3 spans 15 residues. CDR1 MNHEY and CDR2 SMNVEV come from the germline V gene (reference sequence). The ends lost 3 bases at V and 4 bases at J; junction bases unmatched: 8. CDR3 protein: CASSFGGRAGETQYF. The CDR3 bases are TGTGCCAGCAGTTTTGGAGGGAGGGCCGGAGAGACCCAGTACTTC.

The chain combines TRBV7-6 with TRBJ1-1; D may be TRBD1 (5 bases). The CDR3 has 13 amino acids. With 5 bases removed from V and 1 base from J, the gap between germline ends came to 8 bases. The V gene's germline CDR1 is SGHVS and CDR2 FNYEAQ. The CDR3 region is CASSQQGNTEAFF. CDR3 DNA sequence: TGTGCCAGCAGCCAGCAGGGGAACACTGAAGCTTTCTTT.

This clone was counted a few times. This chain joins TRBV27 and TRBJ1-3, with 9 bases identical to TRBD1. J was trimmed by 3 bases and V by 3 bases; bases with no gene match: 6. This CDR3 spans 16 amino acids. Per the germline V gene, CDR1 is MNHEY and CDR2 is SMNVEV (reference sequence). CDR3 DNA sequence: TGTGCCAGCAGTTTCGCCGGGACAGGGCTTGGAAACACCATATATTTT. Translation: CASSFAGTGLGNTIYF.

In this sample, this clone turned up a few times. The chain recombines TRBV4-1 with TRBJ1-4; the D gene is possibly TRBD1 (6 bases). Deletions cut 2 bases from V and 6 bases from J, with 10 bases between. Germline assignment: CDR1 MGHRA and CDR2 YSYEKL. This CDR3 comprises 14 residues. The CDR3 DNA is TGCGCCAGCAGCCAAAGGGGGGGGGATGAAAAACTGTTTTTT. Translation gives CASSQRGGDEKLFF.

The chain carries TRBV7-9 and TRBJ1-1; D is perhaps TRBD1 (6 bases). Trimming took off 2 bases at V and 2 bases at J, with 15 bases between the two ends. The V gene's germline CDR1 is SEHNR and CDR2 FQNEAQ (reference sequence). CDR3 length: 16 residues. The CDR3 spells CASSLYGGRGNTEAFF. The CDR3, as DNA: TGTGCCAGCAGCTTATACGGGGGCAGGGGTAACACTGAAGCTTTCTTT.

The CDR3 region is CAISEGETQYF. Written as DNA, the CDR3 is TGTGCCATCAGTGAGGGAGAGACCCAGTACTTC. The rearrangement joins TRBV10-3 to TRBJ2-5; D not resolved. Per germline, CDR1 ENHRY and CDR2 SYGVKD. The germline V and J ends were trimmed by 2 bases and 4 bases, with 2 bases remaining between them. The length of the CDR3 is 11 residues.

This clone has only one observation. V gene TRBV5-8 combines with J gene TRBJ2-6; D not certain. Germline CDR1 SGHTS, CDR2 YDEGEE. The CDR3 runs to 15 residues. Trimming took off 1 base at V and 0 bases at J, with 5 bases between the two ends. CDR3 residues: CASSLFRSGANVLTF. CDR3 bases: TGTGCCAGCAGCTTGTTCCGCTCTGGGGCCAACGTCCTGACTTTC.

This clone was counted only a few times. The chain combines TRBV4-3 with TRBJ1-6; D is unresolved. The CDR3 is made up of 16 amino acids. V dropped 3 bases and J dropped 9 bases, with 18 bases sitting between them. CDR1 is LGHNA and CDR2 is YSLEER in the germline V gene. The DNA of the CDR3 is TGCGCCAGCAGCCAGTATTCACCGAGCCGGGGTTCACCCCTCCACTTT. This codes for CASSQYSPSRGSPLHF.

The J gene is TRBJ2-1, the V gene TRBV29-1, with D hard to call. Trimming took off 4 bases at V and 7 bases at J, with 8 bases between the two ends. The germline V gene encodes CDR1 SQVTM and CDR2 ANQGSEA. The CDR3 contains 11 residues. The chain's CDR3 is CSVVAINEQFF. CDR3 nucleotides: TGCAGCGTTGTGGCAATTAATGAGCAGTTCTTC.

This chain uses TRBV5-6 with TRBJ2-7, with TRBD2 as a possible D gene (5 bases). Germline V gene sequence: CDR1 SGHDT, CDR2 YYEEEE. V lost 2 bases and J lost 2, with 8 bases in between. The CDR3 totals 13 residues. The CDR3 is CASSFKLAYEQYF. The CDR3 DNA sequence: TGTGCCAGCAGCTTTAAACTAGCCTACGAGCAGTACTTC.

The chain is built from TRBV2 and TRBJ1-1; D gene uncertain. Germline CDR1 SNHLY, CDR2 FYNNEI. This CDR3 spans 14 amino acids. Trimming cost V 2 bases and J 1 base, with 8 bases left between them. CDR3 sequence reads: CASSENGRNTEAFF. In nucleotides, the CDR3 is TGTGCCAGCAGTGAAAATGGGCGGAACACTGAAGCTTTCTTT.

This clone showed up just once. The rearrangement joins TRBV6-5 to TRBJ2-7; D tentatively reads TRBD1 or TRBD2 (7 bases each). Germline V gene data show CDR1 as MNHEY and CDR2 as SVGAGI. CDR3 length: 14 residues. V was trimmed by 9 bases and J by 0 bases, leaving 15 bases between them. The CDR3 is CARHRGGDSYEQYF. As DNA, the CDR3 is TGTGCCAGACACAGGGGAGGGGACTCCTACGAGCAGTACTTC.

CDR3 DNA: TGTGCCACCGACAGGGGATATGGCTACACCTTC. Encoded protein: CATDRGYGYTF. The chain joins TRBV19 to TRBJ1-2, with 8 positions matching TRBD1. The V and J ends lost 10 bases and 5 bases, in that order; junction bases with no gene match: 3. This CDR3 is built from 11 residues. Germline assignment: CDR1 LNHDA and CDR2 SQIVND (reference sequence). Using reference TRBV19 and TRBJ1-2 for the parts outside the CDR3, the full variable domain is DGGITQSPKYLFRKEGQNVTLSCEQNLNHDAMYWYRQDPGQGLRLIYYSQIVNDFQKGDIAEGYSVSREKKESFPLTVTSAQKNPTAFYLCATDRGYGYTFGSGTRLTVV.